This TCR beta chain stems from a study of response to subunit inactivated influenza vaccine. Notes on the study in general: Authors suggested seasonal influenza vaccinations each recruit few new T cells.

In TCRdb, the RT-PCR reads were re-called with MiXCR into one record per CDR3 protein. The profile shows almost 250,000 distinct CDR3 sequences, approximately 12% of them singletons. This clonotype was counted a few times. What it binds is unknown. The V segment lost 4 bases and the J segment 6 bases; nucleotides outside the gene matches: 11. Germline V gene lookup returns CDR1 SGHDN and CDR2 FVKESK. The CDR3 runs 15 residues. The sequence was collected from a man between 45 and 60 years old who received an inactivated influenza vaccine. The V call is TRBV14, the J call TRBJ2-7; 8 bases are shared with TRBD2. This material consisted of non-naive T cells sorted from PBMCs, taken 14 to 15 days before vaccination. The CDR3 nucleotides are TGTGCCAGCAGCCCGAGGACGGGAGGGGCATCCGAGCAGTACTTC. Its translation is CASSPRTGGASEQYF.